These 23 T cell receptor beta chains came from one sample sequenced in a study of blood T cell repertoires in COVID-19. Libraries were prepared by immunoSEQ multiplex PCR; TCRdb keeps only in-frame clonotypes and omits some of them. This table holds a few hundred thousand clones, 70% to 85% found once. Sequenced input: peripheral blood. The receptor source for this set is a man aged 50 or older with active or convalescent COVID-19.

V usage is TRBV23-1 and J usage is TRBJ1-6, with 10 bases fitting TRBD1. TRBV23-1 is given ORF status, its function remaining uncertain. Trimming cost V 0 bases and J 14 bases; bases outside gene matches: 10. The CDR3 covers 16 residues. CDR3 DNA: TGCGCCAGCAGTCAATCGGGACAGGGGCCCCTCTGGGCCCTCCACTTT. It codes for CASSQSGQGPLWALHF.

The V call is TRBV28, the J call TRBJ2-7; perhaps TRBD2 as D (7 bases). The CDR3 has 13 amino acids. The germline gives CDR1 MDHEN, CDR2 SYDVKM. Trimming stripped 8 bases from V and 7 bases from J, with 18 bases between. The CDR3 spells CASDRLGGGEQYV. CDR3 bases: TGTGCCAGCGACAGGCTAGGGGGAGGGGAGCAGTACGTC.

The chain recombines TRBV9 with TRBJ2-7; 8 bases are a match to TRBD1. The trim removed 3 bases at V and 7 bases at J, leaving 6 bases unmatched. The germline V gene has CDR1 SGDLS and CDR2 YYNGEE. This CDR3 region has 13 residues. The CDR3 protein is CASSATGAREQYF. CDR3 DNA: TGTGCCAGCAGCGCGACAGGGGCGAGGGAGCAGTACTTC.

This chain connects TRBV11-2 to TRBJ2-7; tentative D call: TRBD2 (7 bases). Per the germline V gene, CDR1 is SGHAT and CDR2 is FQNNGV. The CDR3 has 15 residues. The V end lost 8 bases, the J end lost 2 bases, and 19 bases lay between the germline ends. The CDR3 bases are TGTGCCAGCCGCCTAGGGGCGGGGGCCACCTACGAGCAGTACGTC. Its translation is CASRLGAGATYEQYV.

This sequence joins TRBV9 and TRBJ2-3; D not resolved. The CDR3 covers 15 residues. CDR1 SGDLS and CDR2 YYNGEE come from the germline V gene. Trimming took off 4 bases at V and 0 bases at J, with 12 bases between the two ends. CDR3 in amino acids: CASSLRVSSTDTQYF. The CDR3, as DNA: TGTGCCAGCAGCTTACGGGTCAGTAGCACAGATACGCAGTATTTT.

The rearrangement links TRBV6-1 to TRBJ1-5; no definite D call. The CDR3 length is 18 residues. V was trimmed by 2 bases and J by 1 base, leaving 18 bases between them. CDR1 and CDR2 (germline): MNHNS, SASEGT. The CDR3 nucleotides read TGTGCCAGCAGTGAAAACGAGGTCGGACTCCTCAGCAATCAGCCCCAGCATTTT. It translates to CASSENEVGLLSNQPQHF.

The V gene is TRBV6-5, the J gene TRBJ2-7; perhaps TRBD2 as D (6 bases). Germline V gene lookup returns CDR1 MNHEY and CDR2 SVGAGI. CDR3 length equals 13 residues. V was clipped by 6 bases and J by 5 bases, with 14 bases between them. CDR3 residues: CASSPRVADEQYF. CDR3 bases: TGTGCCAGCAGCCCCCGTGTAGCGGACGAGCAGTACTTC.

J is TRBJ2-7 and V is TRBV4-1, with 10 bases that match TRBD2. This CDR3 comprises 15 residues. V lost 1 base and J lost 0; bases outside the gene matches: 0. CDR1 MGHRA and CDR2 YSYEKL come from the germline V gene. DNA of the CDR3: TGCGCCAGCAGCCAAGGACTAGCGGGCTCCTACGAGCAGTACTTC. As protein: CASSQGLAGSYEQYF.

This chain joins TRBV2 and TRBJ2-1; 9 bases are a match to TRBD2. The V gene's germline CDR1 is SNHLY and CDR2 FYNNEI. The V gene end was trimmed by 0 bases and the J gene end by 15 bases; junction bases not matched to a gene: 15. The CDR3 covers 16 residues. CDR3 DNA: TGTGCCAGCAGTGAAGCGCGGGGCGGGGGGGCCTCGGCTCTGTTCTTC. Its protein is CASSEARGGGASALFF.

This rearrangement joins TRBV10-3 to TRBJ2-3; tentative D call: TRBD2 (5 bases). The CDR3 is 13 amino acids. Looked up from germline, CDR1 is ENHRY and CDR2 is SYGVKD. V lost 8 bases to trimming and J lost 5 bases, with 14 bases between them. CDR3 sequence: CAIRPAGLDTQYF. The CDR3 DNA is TGTGCCATCCGCCCGGCGGGCTTAGATACGCAGTATTTT.

The V gene is TRBV11-2, the J gene TRBJ2-1, with 7 bases lining up with TRBD1. J lost 3 bases, V lost 5 bases, and 10 bases had no gene match. This CDR3 has 16 residues. The V gene's germline CDR1 is SGHAT and CDR2 FQNNGV. The CDR3 coding sequence is TGTGCCAGCAGCCTCCACCCAGGGGGATTCTACAATGAGCAGTTCTTC. Amino acid sequence: CASSLHPGGFYNEQFF.

This rearrangement joins TRBV27 to TRBJ1-4; 7 bases agree with TRBD1. This CDR3 spans 15 amino acids. The V gene's germline CDR1 is MNHEY and CDR2 SMNVEV (reference sequence). V shed 5 bases and J 5 bases; nucleotides not matched to a gene: 8. The CDR3 reads CASSAPGRGNEKLFF. The CDR3 DNA reads TGTGCCAGCAGTGCGCCTGGCAGGGGGAATGAAAAACTGTTTTTT.

This chain connects TRBV4-1 to TRBJ1-5, with 7 bases matching TRBD1. CDR1 is MGHRA and CDR2 is YSYEKL in the germline V gene. This CDR3 spans 18 amino acids. V shed 1 base, J shed 7 bases, and the junction held 16 bases outside the gene matches. CDR3 amino acids: CASSQGVTGEVLRQPQHF. CDR3 coding DNA: TGCGCCAGCAGCCAAGGGGTTACAGGGGAGGTATTGAGGCAGCCCCAGCATTTT.

The V and J genes are TRBV7-8 and TRBJ2-3, with D perhaps matching TRBD2 (6 bases). Deletions cut 5 bases from V and 2 bases from J, with 8 bases between. CDR3 length equals 13 residues. The germline V gene has CDR1 SGHVS and CDR2 FQNEAQ. This CDR3 is CASSRDSTDTQYF. The CDR3 region has the DNA TGTGCCAGCAGCCGGGACTCCACAGATACGCAGTATTTT.

The chain is built from TRBV5-4 and TRBJ1-1; D possibly corresponds to TRBD1 (6 bases). The V end was cut by 5 bases, the J end by 4 bases, with 21 bases between. CDR3 length: 16 amino acids. CDR1 and CDR2 from the germline V gene are SGHNT and YYREEE (reference sequence). The chain's CDR3 is CASSGGHMVGGTEAFF. Here the CDR3 DNA reads TGTGCCAGCAGTGGTGGCCACATGGTAGGGGGCACTGAAGCTTTCTTT.

V usage is TRBV18 and J usage is TRBJ1-2, with D perhaps TRBD1 (6 bases). Between the trimmed V and J ends, which lost 3 bases and 3 bases, there was a span of 8 bases. Germline CDR1 KGHSH, CDR2 LQKENI. CDR3 length: 13 residues. The CDR3: CASSPDSHYGYTF. The DNA for the CDR3 is TGTGCCAGCTCACCGGACAGCCACTATGGCTACACCTTC.

The chain couples TRBV5-6 to TRBJ1-2; 7 bases line up with TRBD1. Unmatched junction bases numbered 8, after V lost 4 bases and J lost 5 bases. This CDR3 spans 14 amino acids. CDR1 and CDR2 (germline): SGHDT, YYEEEE. This CDR3 reads CASSRYDREYGYTF. The CDR3 coding sequence is TGTGCCAGCAGCCGATACGACAGGGAATATGGCTACACCTTC.

This sequence joins TRBV9 and TRBJ2-2; 7 bases match TRBD2. The CDR3 loop spans 15 amino acids. The trim removed 1 base at V and 8 bases at J, leaving 8 bases unmatched. Per germline, CDR1 SGDLS and CDR2 YYNGEE. The DNA for the CDR3 is TGTGCCAGCAGCGTATTGGAGCGGGATGGTGGGGAGCTGTTTTTT. Amino acid sequence: CASSVLERDGGELFF.

The chain carries TRBV20-1 and TRBJ2-3; 12 bases fit TRBD2. The CDR3 is 16 residues long. V was clipped by 3 bases and J by 4 bases; unmatched bases: 8. Per germline, CDR1 DFQATT and CDR2 SNEGSKA (reference sequence). The CDR3 sequence: CSASPPTSGGSDTQYF. The CDR3 coding sequence is TGCAGTGCTAGTCCCCCGACTAGCGGGGGATCAGATACGCAGTATTTT.

The chain combines TRBV4-2 with TRBJ1-1, with 8 nucleotides matching TRBD1. Germline V gene lookup returns CDR1 LGHNA and CDR2 YNFKEQ. The ends lost 2 bases at V and 7 bases at J; junction bases unmatched: 3. The CDR3 totals 13 residues. Here the CDR3 reads CASSQSDRGEAFF. As DNA, the CDR3 is TGTGCCAGCAGCCAATCAGACAGGGGTGAAGCTTTCTTT.

This chain joins TRBV5-1 and TRBJ2-1, with 11 positions matching TRBD2. The germline gives CDR1 SGHRS, CDR2 YFSETQ. The V and J ends lost 3 bases and 4 bases, in that order; junction bases with no gene match: 3. The CDR3 spans 15 residues. The CDR3 coding sequence is TGCGCCAGCAGCTCCGGGACTAGCGGATACAATGAGCAGTTCTTC. This sequence encodes CASSSGTSGYNEQFF. The whole variable domain, remainder taken from reference TRBV5-1 and TRBJ2-1, is KAGVTQTPRYLIKTRGQQVTLSCSPISGHRSVSWYQQTPGQGLQFLFEYFSETQRNKGNFPGRFSGRQFSNSRSEMNVSTLELGDSALYLCASSSGTSGYNEQFFGPGTRLTVL.

The chain carries TRBV2 and TRBJ1-2; D gene unclear. From germline, CDR1 is SNHLY and CDR2 FYNNEI. This CDR3 contains 15 residues. V was clipped by 5 bases and J by 2 bases, with 15 bases between them. CDR3 region: CASSFQEATNYGYTF. Written as DNA, the CDR3 is TGTGCCAGCAGTTTCCAGGAGGCTACAAACTATGGCTACACCTTC.

This clone has a handful of counts. The V and J genes are TRBV7-9 and TRBJ2-2; 7 positions agree with TRBD2. Looked up from germline, CDR1 is SEHNR and CDR2 is FQNEAQ (reference sequence). V gave up 5 bases and J gave up 6 bases; unmatched junction bases: 9. The CDR3 has 15 residues. DNA for the CDR3: TGTGCCAGCAGCCAAGTCAGGGAGGGTGCCGGGGAGCTGTTTTTT. Its protein is CASSQVREGAGELFF.